The 16 T cell receptor beta chains presented below share a single source sample, sequenced in a study of blood T cell repertoires in COVID-19. TCRdb's table, derived via immunoSEQ multiplex PCR, lists solely in-frame clones and lacks some. The sample consists of under 20,000 clones, approximately 89% of them appearing once. Sequenced sample: peripheral blood. These receptors were collected from a man aged 55 to 69 with active COVID-19.

The rearrangement joins TRBV5-4 to TRBJ2-2; 8 bases agree with TRBD2. With 1 base clipped from V and 5 bases from J, the junction kept 4 bases outside the gene matches. Germline V gives CDR1 SGHNT, CDR2 YYREEE (reference sequence). This CDR3 comprises 15 residues. The CDR3 here is CASSLTGGPTGELFF. The CDR3 coding sequence is TGTGCCAGCAGCTTGACGGGGGGGCCGACCGGGGAGCTGTTTTTT.

The rearrangement joins TRBV5-4 to TRBJ2-2; 8 positions match TRBD1. The CDR3 length is 14 residues. V was clipped by 5 bases and J by 4 bases; unmatched bases: 4. Per germline, CDR1 SGHNT and CDR2 YYREEE (reference sequence). DNA of the CDR3: TGTGCCAGCAGTTGGACAGGGATCACCGGGGAGCTGTTTTTT. This encodes CASSWTGITGELFF.

The chain couples TRBV9 to TRBJ1-1; 9 bases fit TRBD1. There are 14 residues in the CDR3. The germline V gene encodes CDR1 SGDLS and CDR2 YYNGEE. V gave up 0 bases and J gave up 11 bases; unmatched junction bases: 8. The CDR3 sequence is CASSVALTGGHAFF. CDR3 DNA: TGTGCCAGCAGCGTAGCTTTGACAGGGGGTCATGCTTTCTTT.

The chain couples TRBV19 to TRBJ1-5; D is possibly TRBD1 (6 bases). The germline V and J ends were trimmed by 7 bases and 4 bases, with 11 bases remaining between them. From germline, CDR1 is LNHDA and CDR2 SQIVND (reference sequence). CDR3 length: 13 residues. CDR3 DNA: TGTGCCAGTAACCAGGGGAATAATCAGCCCCAGCATTTT. It translates to CASNQGNNQPQHF.

This chain links TRBV11-2 with TRBJ2-3; D is ambiguous. CDR1 and CDR2 from the germline V gene are SGHAT and FQNNGV. The CDR3 is made up of 12 amino acids. The V end was cut by 7 bases, the J end by 5 bases, with 10 bases between. The CDR3 bases are TGTGCCAGCACCGTTGCCAGAGATACGCAGTATTTT. Residues: CASTVARDTQYF.

The V and J genes are TRBV28 and TRBJ2-2; TRBD2 is a possible D gene (5 bases). CDR1 is MDHEN and CDR2 is SYDVKM in the germline V gene. The CDR3 has 16 residues. Trimming took 2 bases from V and 0 from J, leaving 10 bases between them. The CDR3 region has the DNA TGTGCCAGCAGTTTACTAGCAACCTCGAACACCGGGGAGCTGTTTTTT. It yields the protein CASSLLATSNTGELFF. Complete variable domain (other parts from reference TRBV28 and TRBJ2-2): DVKVTQSSRYLVKRTGEKVFLECVQDMDHENMFWYRQDPGLGLRLIYFSYDVKMKEKGDIPEGYSVSREKKERFSLILESASTNQTSMYLCASSLLATSNTGELFFGEGSRLTVL.

This chain links TRBV7-2 with TRBJ2-2; a possible D gene is TRBD1 (6 bases). This CDR3 comprises 14 residues. The germline V gene has CDR1 SGHTA and CDR2 FQGNSA. The V end was cut by 5 bases, the J end by 5 bases, with 12 bases between. The CDR3 reads CASSILQGTGELFF. CDR3 bases: TGTGCCAGCAGCATTCTACAGGGAACCGGGGAGCTGTTTTTT.

This clone was counted a single time. The chain uses TRBV6-5 and TRBJ2-7; D call uncertain. The CDR3 runs 14 residues. The V gene lost 5 bases and the J gene lost 0 bases, with 11 bases spanning the gap. Germline CDR1 MNHEY, CDR2 SVGAGI. The CDR3 sequence: CASSMSQDSYEQYF. CDR3 sequence (DNA): TGTGCCAGCAGTATGAGCCAGGACTCCTACGAGCAGTACTTC.

The chain combines TRBV7-6 with TRBJ1-1; possible D gene TRBD1, 6 bases. CDR1 and CDR2 from the germline V gene are SGHVS and FNYEAQ. V was shortened by 5 bases and J by 6 bases, with 19 bases between the two germline ends. The CDR3 extends over 15 amino acids. The CDR3, as DNA: TGTGCCAGCAGCCCCCCAAGGGGGACGGGTGCTGAAGCTTTCTTT. This encodes CASSPPRGTGAEAFF.

This chain connects TRBV6-2 or TRBV6-3 to TRBJ2-2; 7 nucleotides match TRBD2. Germline-derived CDR1 and CDR2 are MNHEY and SVGEGT. V lost 2 bases, J lost 6 bases, and 3 bases stayed unmatched. The CDR3 is 14 residues long. The CDR3 is CASSYEAGPGELFF. The DNA for the CDR3 is TGTGCCAGCAGTTACGAAGCGGGGCCCGGGGAGCTGTTTTTT.

This clone has just one count. The chain is built from TRBV7-2 and TRBJ2-5, with D perhaps matching TRBD1 (6 bases). V was cut by 5 bases and J by 5 bases, with 21 bases left in between. This CDR3 is 16 amino acids long. Germline CDR1 and CDR2: SGHTA and FQGNSA. CDR3 protein: CASSPLTGGNGETQYF. CDR3 DNA sequence: TGTGCCAGCAGCCCCCTGACTGGGGGCAACGGGGAGACCCAGTACTTC.

The chain has TRBV11-3 and TRBJ2-7, with TRBD1 as a possible D gene (5 bases). The V end was cut by 5 bases, the J end by 4 bases, with 18 bases between. The CDR3 is made up of 15 amino acids. Germline lookup yields CDR1 SGHNT and CDR2 YENEEA. DNA of the CDR3: TGTGCCAGCAGCCACCGGGTGGGGCCTTTGTACGAGCAGTACTTC. Translation: CASSHRVGPLYEQYF.

This rearrangement joins TRBV30 to TRBJ2-7; D ambiguous. Germline V gene sequence: CDR1 GTSNPN, CDR2 SVGIG (reference sequence). The CDR3 runs to 12 residues. V shed 0 bases and J shed 6 bases, with 9 bases lying between them. CDR3 loop: CAWSVYRGEQYF. The CDR3 DNA reads as TGTGCCTGGAGTGTATACCGCGGCGAGCAGTACTTC.

The rearrangement uses TRBV18 and TRBJ2-2, with D possibly matching TRBD2 (6 bases). The V gene lost 6 bases and the J gene lost 6 bases, with 14 bases spanning the gap. The germline V gene encodes CDR1 KGHSH and CDR2 LQKENI. This CDR3 region has 14 residues. CDR3 amino acids: CASSGKGGPGELFF. CDR3 DNA: TGTGCCAGCTCGGGGAAAGGAGGGCCCGGGGAGCTGTTTTTT.

The chain couples TRBV9 to TRBJ1-1, with D uncertain. The V end was cut by 3 bases, the J end by 1 base, with 10 bases between. Germline V gives CDR1 SGDLS, CDR2 YYNGEE. The CDR3 is 14 amino acids. CDR3 nucleotide sequence: TGTGCCAGCAGCGAGGCAGGTAGGAACACTGAAGCTTTCTTT. This sequence encodes CASSEAGRNTEAFF.

The chain employs TRBV6-6 and TRBJ1-6; TRBD1 agrees at 7 bases. The CDR3 totals 14 residues. Germline trimming cut 2 bases from V and 7 bases from J; bases unmatched to any gene: 2. Germline CDR1 is MNHNY and CDR2 is SVGAGI (reference sequence). The CDR3 DNA sequence: TGTGCCAGCAGTTACCGGGACAGCAATTCACCCCTCCACTTT. Its protein product is CASSYRDSNSPLHF.